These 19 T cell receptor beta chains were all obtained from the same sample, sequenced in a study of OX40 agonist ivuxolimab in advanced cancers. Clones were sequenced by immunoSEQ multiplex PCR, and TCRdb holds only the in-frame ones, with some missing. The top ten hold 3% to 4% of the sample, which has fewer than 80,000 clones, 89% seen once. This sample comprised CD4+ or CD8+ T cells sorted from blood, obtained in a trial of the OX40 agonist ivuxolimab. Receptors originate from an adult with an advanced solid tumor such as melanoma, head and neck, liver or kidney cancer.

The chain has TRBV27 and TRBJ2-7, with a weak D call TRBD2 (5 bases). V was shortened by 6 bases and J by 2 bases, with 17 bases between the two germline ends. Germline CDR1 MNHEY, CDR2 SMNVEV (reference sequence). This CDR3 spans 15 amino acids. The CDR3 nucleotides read TGTGCCAGCAGATCTCCCGGGATACCTCCCTACGAGCAGTACTTC. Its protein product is CASRSPGIPPYEQYF.

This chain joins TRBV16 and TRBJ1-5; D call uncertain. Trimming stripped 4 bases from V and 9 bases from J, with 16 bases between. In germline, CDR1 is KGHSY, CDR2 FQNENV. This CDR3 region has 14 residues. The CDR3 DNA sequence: TGTGCCAGCAGCCGCGAAAGACTGGTCAGGCCCCAGCATTTT. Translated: CASSRERLVRPQHF. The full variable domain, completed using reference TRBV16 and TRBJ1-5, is GEEVAQTPKHLVRGEGQKAKLYCAPIKGHSYVFWYQQVLKNEFKFLISFQNENVFDETGMPKERFSAKCLPNSPCSLEIQATKLEDSAVYFCASSRERLVRPQHFGDGTRLSIL.

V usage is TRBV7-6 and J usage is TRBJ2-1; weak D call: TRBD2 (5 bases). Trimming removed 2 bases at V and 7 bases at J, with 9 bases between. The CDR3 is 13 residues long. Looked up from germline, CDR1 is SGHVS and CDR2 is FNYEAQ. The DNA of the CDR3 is TGTGCCAGCAGCTTATTTACGGGAAATGAGCAGTTCTTC. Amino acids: CASSLFTGNEQFF.

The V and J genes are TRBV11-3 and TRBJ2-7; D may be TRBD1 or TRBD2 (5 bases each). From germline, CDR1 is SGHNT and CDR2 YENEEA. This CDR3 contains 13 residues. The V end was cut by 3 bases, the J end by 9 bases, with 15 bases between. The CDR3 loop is CASSLGPPRGQYF. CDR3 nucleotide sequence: TGTGCCAGCAGCTTGGGCCCCCCGAGGGGGCAGTACTTC.

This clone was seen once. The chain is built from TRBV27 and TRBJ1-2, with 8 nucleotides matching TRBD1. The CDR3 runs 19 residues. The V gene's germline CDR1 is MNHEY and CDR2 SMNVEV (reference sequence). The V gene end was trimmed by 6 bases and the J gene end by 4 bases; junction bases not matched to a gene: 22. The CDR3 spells CASRPKVGELQGVCYGYTF. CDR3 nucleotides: TGTGCCAGCAGGCCCAAGGTCGGGGAGCTACAGGGGGTATGCTATGGCTACACCTTC.

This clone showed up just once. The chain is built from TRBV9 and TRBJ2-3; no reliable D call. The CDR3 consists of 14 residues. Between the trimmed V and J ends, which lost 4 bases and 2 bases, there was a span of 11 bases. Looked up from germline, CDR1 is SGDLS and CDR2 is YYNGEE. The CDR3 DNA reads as TGTGCCAGCAGCTCCCGGCAATTCACAGATACGCAGTATTTT. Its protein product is CASSSRQFTDTQYF.

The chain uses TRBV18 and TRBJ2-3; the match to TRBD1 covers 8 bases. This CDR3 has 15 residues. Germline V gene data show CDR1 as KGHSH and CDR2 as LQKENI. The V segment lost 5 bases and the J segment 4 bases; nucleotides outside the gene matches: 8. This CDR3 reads CASSFDRGGADTQYF. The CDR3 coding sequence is TGTGCCAGCTCATTTGACAGGGGAGGTGCAGATACGCAGTATTTT.

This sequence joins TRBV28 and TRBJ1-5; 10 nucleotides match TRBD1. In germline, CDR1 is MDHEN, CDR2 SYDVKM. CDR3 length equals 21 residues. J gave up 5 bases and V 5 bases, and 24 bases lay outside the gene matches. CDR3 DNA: TGTGCCAGCAGTGGGACAGGGGCCGCGATTTCTCTCGGGAGTTTCGATCAGCCCCAGCATTTT. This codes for CASSGTGAAISLGSFDQPQHF.

CDR3 nucleotide sequence: TGTGCCAGCAGCGTCCAGGGACCCATGAACACTGAAGCTTTCTTT. It encodes CASSVQGPMNTEAFF. The chain employs TRBV9 and TRBJ1-1; tentatively, D is TRBD1 (5 bases). The CDR3 is 15 amino acids. CDR1 is SGDLS and CDR2 is YYNGEE in the germline V gene. Trimming took 2 bases from V and 0 from J, leaving 11 bases between them.

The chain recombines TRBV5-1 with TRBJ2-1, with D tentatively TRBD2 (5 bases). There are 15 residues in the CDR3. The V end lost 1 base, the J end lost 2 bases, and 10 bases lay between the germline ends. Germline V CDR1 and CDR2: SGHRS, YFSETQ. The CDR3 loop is CASSLRAETYNEQFF. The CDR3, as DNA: TGCGCCAGCAGCTTGCGAGCGGAAACCTACAATGAGCAGTTCTTC.

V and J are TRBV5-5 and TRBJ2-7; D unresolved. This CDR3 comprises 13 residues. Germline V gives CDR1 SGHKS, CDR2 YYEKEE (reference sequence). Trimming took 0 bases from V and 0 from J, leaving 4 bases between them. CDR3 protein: CASSLGISYEQYF. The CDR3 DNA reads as TGTGCCAGCAGCTTGGGCATCTCCTACGAGCAGTACTTC.

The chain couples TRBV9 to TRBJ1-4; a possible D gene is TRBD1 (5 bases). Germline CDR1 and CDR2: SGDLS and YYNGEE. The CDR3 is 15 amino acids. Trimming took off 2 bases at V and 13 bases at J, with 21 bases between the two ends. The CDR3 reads CASSVNQDITGPLFF. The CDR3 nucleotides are TGTGCCAGCAGCGTCAACCAAGATATCACGGGACCACTGTTTTTT.

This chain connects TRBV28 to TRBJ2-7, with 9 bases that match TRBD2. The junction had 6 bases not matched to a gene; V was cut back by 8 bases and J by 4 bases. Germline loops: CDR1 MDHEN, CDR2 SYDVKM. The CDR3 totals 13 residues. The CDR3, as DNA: TGTGCCAGCTGGGGGCTAGCGGGGTACGAGCAGTACTTC. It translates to CASWGLAGYEQYF.

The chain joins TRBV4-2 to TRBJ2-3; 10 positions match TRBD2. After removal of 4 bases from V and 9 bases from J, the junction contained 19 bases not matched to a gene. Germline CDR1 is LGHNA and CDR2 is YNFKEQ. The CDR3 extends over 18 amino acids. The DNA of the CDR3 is TGTGCCAGCAGCCGTAGGGCTAGCGGGAGCGATTCCGCGGAAACGCAGTATTTT. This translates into CASSRRASGSDSAETQYF.

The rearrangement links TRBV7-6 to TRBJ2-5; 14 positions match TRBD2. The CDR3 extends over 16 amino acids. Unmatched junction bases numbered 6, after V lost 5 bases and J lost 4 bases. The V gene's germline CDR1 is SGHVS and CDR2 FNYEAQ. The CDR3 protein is CASSPGLAGAGETQYF. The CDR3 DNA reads TGTGCCAGCAGCCCGGGACTAGCGGGAGCGGGAGAGACCCAGTACTTC. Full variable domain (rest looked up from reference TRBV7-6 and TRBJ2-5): GAGVSQSPRYKVTKRGQDVALRCDPISGHVSLYWYRQALGQGPEFLTYFNYEAQQDKSGLPNDRFSAERPEGSISTLTIQRTEQRDSAMYRCASSPGLAGAGETQYFGPGTRLLVL.

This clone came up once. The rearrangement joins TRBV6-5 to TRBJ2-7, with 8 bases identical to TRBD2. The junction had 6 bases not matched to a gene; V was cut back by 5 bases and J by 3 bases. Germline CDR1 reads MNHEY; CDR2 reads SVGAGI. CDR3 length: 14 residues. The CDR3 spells CASSPRTSNYEQYF. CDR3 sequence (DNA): TGTGCCAGCAGTCCCCGGACTAGCAACTACGAGCAGTACTTC.

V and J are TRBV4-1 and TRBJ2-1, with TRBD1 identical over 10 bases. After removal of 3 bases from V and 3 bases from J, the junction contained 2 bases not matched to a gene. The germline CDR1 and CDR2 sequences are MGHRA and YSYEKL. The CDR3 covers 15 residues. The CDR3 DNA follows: TGCGCCAGCAGCCACGACAGGGGGCACTACAATGAGCAGTTCTTC. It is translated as CASSHDRGHYNEQFF.

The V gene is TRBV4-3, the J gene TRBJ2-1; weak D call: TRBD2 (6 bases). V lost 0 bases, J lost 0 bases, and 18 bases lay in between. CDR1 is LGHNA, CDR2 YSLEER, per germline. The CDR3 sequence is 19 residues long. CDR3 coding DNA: TGCGCCAGCAGCCAAGATGTTAGCGGATACCACAGCTCCTACAATGAGCAGTTCTTC. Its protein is CASSQDVSGYHSSYNEQFF.

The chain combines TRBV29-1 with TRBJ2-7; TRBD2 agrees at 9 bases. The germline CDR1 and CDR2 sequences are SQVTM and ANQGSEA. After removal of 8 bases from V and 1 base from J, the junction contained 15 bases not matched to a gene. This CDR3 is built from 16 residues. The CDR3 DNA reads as TGCAGCTTAACCGCTCAGCTAGCGGGAAGGTCCTACGAGCAGTACTTC. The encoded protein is CSLTAQLAGRSYEQYF.